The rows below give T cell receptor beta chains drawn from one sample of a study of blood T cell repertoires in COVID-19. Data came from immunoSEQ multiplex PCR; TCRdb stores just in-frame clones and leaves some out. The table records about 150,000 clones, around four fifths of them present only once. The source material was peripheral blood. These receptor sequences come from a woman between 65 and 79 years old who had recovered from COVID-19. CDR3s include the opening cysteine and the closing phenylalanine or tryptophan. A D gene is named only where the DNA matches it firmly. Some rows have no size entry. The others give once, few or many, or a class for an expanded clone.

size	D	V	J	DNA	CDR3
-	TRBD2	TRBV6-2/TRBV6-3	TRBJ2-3	TGTGCCAGCAGTGCCACGACTAGCGGGAGTCTTTGGGATACGCAGTATTTT	CASSATTSGSLWDTQYF
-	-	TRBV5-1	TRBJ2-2	TGCGCCAGCAGCTACTCCATCACCGGGGAGCTGTTTTTT	CASSYSITGELFF
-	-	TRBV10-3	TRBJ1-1	TGTGCCGCCCGACAGAACACTGAAGCTTTCTTT	CAARQNTEAFF
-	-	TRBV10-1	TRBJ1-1	TGCGCCAGCAGCAATCCCAGGGGCGCCGGCACTGAAGCTTTCTTT	CASSNPRGAGTEAFF
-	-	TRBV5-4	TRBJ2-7	TGTGCCAGCAGCCCGCCGGGCAGGGCCTCCTACGAGCAGTACTTC	CASSPPGRASYEQYF
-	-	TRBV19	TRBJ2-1	TGTGCCTCCACTGGGCGCGGGTGGAGCTCCTACAATGAGCAGTTCTTC	CASTGRGWSSYNEQFF
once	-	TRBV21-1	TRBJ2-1	TGTGCCAGCAGCACCCAGGGGCCTTGGGACAATGAGCAGTTCTTC	CASSTQGPWDNEQFF
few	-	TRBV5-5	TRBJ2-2	TGTGCCAGCAGCTTGGGGCCTTTGGTCGGGGAGCTGTTTTTT	CASSLGPLVGELFF
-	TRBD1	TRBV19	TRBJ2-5	TGTGCCAGTCGAAGCCTACAAACAGGGGCCCAAGAGACCCAGTACTTC	CASRSLQTGAQETQYF
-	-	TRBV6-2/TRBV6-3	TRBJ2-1	TGTGCCAGCAGTGGCCCGGGGTCTGAGCAGTTCTTC	CASSGPGSEQFF
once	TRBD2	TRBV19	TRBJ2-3	TGTGCCAGTAGTAAGGTCCTAGCGGTCACAGATACGCAGTATTTT	CASSKVLAVTDTQYF
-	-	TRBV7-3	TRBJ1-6	TGTGCCAGCAGCCCCACCAGGGCAGGTCTATTCCACTTT	CASSPTRAGLFHF
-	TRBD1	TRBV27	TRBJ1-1	TGTGCCAGCAGGAACTCAAACAGGGGGCCAACTGAAGCTTTCTTT	CASRNSNRGPTEAFF
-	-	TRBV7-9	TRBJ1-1	TGTGCCAGCAGCACTTACACTGAAGCTTTCTTT	CASSTYTEAFF
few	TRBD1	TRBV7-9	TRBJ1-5	TGTGCCAGCAGCTTAGGGACAGGGGATTATAGCAATCAGCCCCAGCATTTT	CASSLGTGDYSNQPQHF
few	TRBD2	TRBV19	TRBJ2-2	TGTGCCAGTAGTATGGGGGGGACTATCCTTAACACCGGGGAGCTGTTTTTT	CASSMGGTILNTGELFF
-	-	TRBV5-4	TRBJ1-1	TGTGCCAGCAGCTTGGATGCAGGGTTGAACACTGAAGCTTTCTTT	CASSLDAGLNTEAFF
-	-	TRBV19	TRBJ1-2	TGTGCCAGTAGTACAAATGGCCCACAGGGTTTAAGAGGCTACACCTTC	CASSTNGPQGLRGYTF
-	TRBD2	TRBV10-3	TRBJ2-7	TGTGCCATCAGTGAGTCCCGGGGGGGGCAAAGCGACGAGCAGTACTTC	CAISESRGGQSDEQYF
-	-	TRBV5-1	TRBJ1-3	TGCGCCAGCAGCTTGGGCGGGACTGGAAACACCATATATTTT	CASSLGGTGNTIYF